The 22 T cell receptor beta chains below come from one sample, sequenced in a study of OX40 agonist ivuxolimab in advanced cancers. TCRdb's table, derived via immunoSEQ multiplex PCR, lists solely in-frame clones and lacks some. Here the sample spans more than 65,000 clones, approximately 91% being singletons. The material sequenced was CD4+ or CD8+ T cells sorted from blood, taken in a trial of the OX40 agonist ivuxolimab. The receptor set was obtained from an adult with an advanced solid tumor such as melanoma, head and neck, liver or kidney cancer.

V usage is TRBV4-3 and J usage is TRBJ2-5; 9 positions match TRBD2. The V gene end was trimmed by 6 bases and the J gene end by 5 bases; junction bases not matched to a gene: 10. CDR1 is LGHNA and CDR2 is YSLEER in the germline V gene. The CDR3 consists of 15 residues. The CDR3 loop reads CASRPSGEAWETQYF. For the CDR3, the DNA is TGCGCCAGCAGGCCTAGCGGGGAGGCTTGGGAGACCCAGTACTTC.

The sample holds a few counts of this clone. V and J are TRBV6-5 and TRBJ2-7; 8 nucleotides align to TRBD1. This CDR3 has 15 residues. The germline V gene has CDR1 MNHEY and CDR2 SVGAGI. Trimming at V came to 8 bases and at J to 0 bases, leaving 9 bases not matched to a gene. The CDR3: CASRGSGTGSYEQYF. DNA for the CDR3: TGTGCCAGCCGCGGCTCCGGGACAGGCTCCTACGAGCAGTACTTC.

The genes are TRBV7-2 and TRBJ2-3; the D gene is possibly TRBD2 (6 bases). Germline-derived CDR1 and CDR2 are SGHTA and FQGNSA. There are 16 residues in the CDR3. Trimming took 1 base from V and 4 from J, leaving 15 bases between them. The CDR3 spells CASSLGPGGRADTQYF. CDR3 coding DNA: TGTGCCAGCAGCTTAGGTCCCGGGGGTCGGGCAGATACGCAGTATTTT.

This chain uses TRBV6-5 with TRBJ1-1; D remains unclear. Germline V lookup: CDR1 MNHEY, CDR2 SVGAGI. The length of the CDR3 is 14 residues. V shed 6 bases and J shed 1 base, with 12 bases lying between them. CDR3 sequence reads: CASSLLISNTEAFF. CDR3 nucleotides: TGTGCCAGCAGCCTACTGATTTCGAACACTGAAGCTTTCTTT.

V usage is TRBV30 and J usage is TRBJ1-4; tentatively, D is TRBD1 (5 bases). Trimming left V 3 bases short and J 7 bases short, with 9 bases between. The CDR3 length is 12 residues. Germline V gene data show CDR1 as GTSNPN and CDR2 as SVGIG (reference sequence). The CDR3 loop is CAWSRDFEKLFF. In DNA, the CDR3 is TGTGCCTGGAGCAGGGATTTTGAAAAACTGTTTTTT.

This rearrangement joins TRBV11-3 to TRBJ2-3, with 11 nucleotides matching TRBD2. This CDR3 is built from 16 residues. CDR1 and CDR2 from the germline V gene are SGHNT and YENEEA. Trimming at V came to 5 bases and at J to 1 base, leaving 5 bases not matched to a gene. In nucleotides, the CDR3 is TGTGCCAGCAGCAAACAGGGACTAGCGGGCACAGATACGCAGTATTTT. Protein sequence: CASSKQGLAGTDTQYF.

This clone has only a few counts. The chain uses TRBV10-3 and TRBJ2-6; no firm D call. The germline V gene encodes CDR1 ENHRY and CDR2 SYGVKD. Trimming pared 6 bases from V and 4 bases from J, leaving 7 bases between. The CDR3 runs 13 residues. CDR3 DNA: TGTGCCATCAGCTTGGGGGGGGCCAACGTCCTGACTTTC. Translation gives CAISLGGANVLTF.

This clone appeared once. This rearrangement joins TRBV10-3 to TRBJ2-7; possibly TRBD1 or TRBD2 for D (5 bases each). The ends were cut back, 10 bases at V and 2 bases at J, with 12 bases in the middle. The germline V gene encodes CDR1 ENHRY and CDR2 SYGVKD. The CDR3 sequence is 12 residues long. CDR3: CATGDRTYEQYF. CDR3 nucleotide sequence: TGTGCCACCGGGGACCGAACCTACGAGCAGTACTTC.

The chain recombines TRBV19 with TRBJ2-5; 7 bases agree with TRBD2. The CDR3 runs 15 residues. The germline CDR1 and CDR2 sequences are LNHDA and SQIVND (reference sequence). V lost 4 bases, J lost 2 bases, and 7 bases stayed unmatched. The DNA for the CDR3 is TGTGCCAGTAGTAGGCGACTAGCCAATCAAGAGACCCAGTACTTC. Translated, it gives CASSRRLANQETQYF.

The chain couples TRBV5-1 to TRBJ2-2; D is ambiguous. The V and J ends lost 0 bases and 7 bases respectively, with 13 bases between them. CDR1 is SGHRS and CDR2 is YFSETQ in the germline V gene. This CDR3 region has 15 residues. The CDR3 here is CASSLVPGSSGELFF. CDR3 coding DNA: TGCGCCAGCAGCTTGGTTCCCGGGTCGAGCGGGGAGCTGTTTTTT.

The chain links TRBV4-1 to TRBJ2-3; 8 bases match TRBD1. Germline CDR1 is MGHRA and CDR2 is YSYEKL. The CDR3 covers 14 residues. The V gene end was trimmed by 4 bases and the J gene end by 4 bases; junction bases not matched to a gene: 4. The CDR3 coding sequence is TGCGCCAGCAGCCCCGAGACAGGGGCAGATACGCAGTATTTT. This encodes CASSPETGADTQYF.

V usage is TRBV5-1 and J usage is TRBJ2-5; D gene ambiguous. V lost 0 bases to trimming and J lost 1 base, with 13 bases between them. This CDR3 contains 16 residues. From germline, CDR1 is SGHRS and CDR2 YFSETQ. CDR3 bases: TGCGCCAGCAGCTTGGGGAACCCAACGATCCAAGAGACCCAGTACTTC. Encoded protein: CASSLGNPTIQETQYF. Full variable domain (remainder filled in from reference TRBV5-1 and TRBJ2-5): KAGVTQTPRYLIKTRGQQVTLSCSPISGHRSVSWYQQTPGQGLQFLFEYFSETQRNKGNFPGRFSGRQFSNSRSEMNVSTLELGDSALYLCASSLGNPTIQETQYFGPGTRLLVL.

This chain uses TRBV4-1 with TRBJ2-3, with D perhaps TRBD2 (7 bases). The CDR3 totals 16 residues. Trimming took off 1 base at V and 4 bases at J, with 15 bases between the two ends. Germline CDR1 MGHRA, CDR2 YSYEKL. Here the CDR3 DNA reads TGCGCCAGCAGCCAAGGGAGGGGGGGTAGGTCAGATACGCAGTATTTT. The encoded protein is CASSQGRGGRSDTQYF.

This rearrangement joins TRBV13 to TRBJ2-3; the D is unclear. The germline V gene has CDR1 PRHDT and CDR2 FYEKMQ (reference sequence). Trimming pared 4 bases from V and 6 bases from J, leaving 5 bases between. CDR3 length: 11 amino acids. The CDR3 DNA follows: TGTGCCAGCAGCTCCCGGGATACGCAGTATTTT. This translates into CASSSRDTQYF. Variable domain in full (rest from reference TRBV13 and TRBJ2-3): AAGVIQSPRHLIKEKRETATLKCYPIPRHDTVYWYQQGPGQDPQFLISFYEKMQSDKGSIPDRFSAQQFSDYHSELNMSSLELGDSALYFCASSSRDTQYFGPGTRLTVL.

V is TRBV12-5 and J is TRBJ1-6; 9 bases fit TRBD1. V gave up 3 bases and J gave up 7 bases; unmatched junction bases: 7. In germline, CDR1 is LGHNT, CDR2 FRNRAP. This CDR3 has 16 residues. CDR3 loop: CASGFQQGAKNSPLHF. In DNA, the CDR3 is TGTGCTAGTGGTTTTCAACAGGGGGCGAAAAATTCACCCCTCCACTTT. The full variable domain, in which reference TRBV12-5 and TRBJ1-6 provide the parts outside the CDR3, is DARVTQTPRHKVTEMGQEVTMRCQPILGHNTVFWYRQTMMQGLELLAYFRNRAPLDDSGMPKDRFSAEMPDATLATLKIQPSEPRDSAVYFCASGFQQGAKNSPLHFGNGTRLTVT.

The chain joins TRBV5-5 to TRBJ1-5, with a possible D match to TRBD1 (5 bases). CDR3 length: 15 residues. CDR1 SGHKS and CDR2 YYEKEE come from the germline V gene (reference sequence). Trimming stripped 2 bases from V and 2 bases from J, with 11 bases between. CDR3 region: CASSFSGGGNQPQHF. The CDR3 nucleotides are TGTGCCAGCAGCTTTTCGGGGGGAGGCAATCAGCCCCAGCATTTT. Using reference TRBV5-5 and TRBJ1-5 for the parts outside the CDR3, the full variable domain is DAGVTQSPTHLIKTRGQQVTLRCSPISGHKSVSWYQQVLGQGPQFIFQYYEKEERGRGNFPDRFSARQFPNYSSELNVNALLLGDSALYLCASSFSGGGNQPQHFGDGTRLSIL.

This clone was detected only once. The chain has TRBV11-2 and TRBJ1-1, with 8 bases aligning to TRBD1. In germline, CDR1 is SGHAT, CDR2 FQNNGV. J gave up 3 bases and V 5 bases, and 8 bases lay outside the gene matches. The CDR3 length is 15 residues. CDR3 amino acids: CASSLRWDRYTEAFF. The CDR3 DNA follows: TGTGCCAGCAGCCTTAGATGGGACAGGTACACTGAAGCTTTCTTT. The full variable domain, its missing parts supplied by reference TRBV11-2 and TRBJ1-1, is EAGVAQSPRYKIIEKRQSVAFWCNPISGHATLYWYQQILGQGPKLLIQFQNNGVVDDSQLPKDRFSAERLKGVDSTLKIQPAKLEDSAVYLCASSLRWDRYTEAFFGQGTRLTVV.

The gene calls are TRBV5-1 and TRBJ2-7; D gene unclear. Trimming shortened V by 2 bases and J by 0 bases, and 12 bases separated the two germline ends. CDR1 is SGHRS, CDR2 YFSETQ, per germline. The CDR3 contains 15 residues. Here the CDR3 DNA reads TGCGCCAGCAGCTTTAGGGCGGTTCCCTCCTACGAGCAGTACTTC. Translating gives CASSFRAVPSYEQYF.

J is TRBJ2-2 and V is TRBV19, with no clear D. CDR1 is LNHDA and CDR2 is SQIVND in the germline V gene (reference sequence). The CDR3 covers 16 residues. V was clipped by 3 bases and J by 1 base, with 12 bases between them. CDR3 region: CASSMASRQNTGELFF. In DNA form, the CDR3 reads TGTGCCAGTAGTATGGCCTCTAGACAGAACACCGGGGAGCTGTTTTTT.

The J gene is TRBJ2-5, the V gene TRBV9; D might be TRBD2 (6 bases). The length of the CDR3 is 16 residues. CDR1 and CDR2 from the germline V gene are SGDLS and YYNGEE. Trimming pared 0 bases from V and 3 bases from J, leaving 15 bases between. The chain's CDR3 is CASSVGYGGTEETQYF. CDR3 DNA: TGTGCCAGCAGCGTAGGGTATGGGGGGACTGAAGAGACCCAGTACTTC.

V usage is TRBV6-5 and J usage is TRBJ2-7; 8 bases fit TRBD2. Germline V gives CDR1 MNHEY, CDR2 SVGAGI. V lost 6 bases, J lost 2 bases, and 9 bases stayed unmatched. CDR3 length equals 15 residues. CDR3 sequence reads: CASRTMTSATYEQYF. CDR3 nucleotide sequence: TGTGCCAGCAGGACCATGACTAGCGCTACCTACGAGCAGTACTTC.

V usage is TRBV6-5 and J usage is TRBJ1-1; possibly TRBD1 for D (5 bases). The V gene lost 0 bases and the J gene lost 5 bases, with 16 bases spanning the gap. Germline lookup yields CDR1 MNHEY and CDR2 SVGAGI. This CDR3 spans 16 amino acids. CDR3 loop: CASSYSRRQWGTEAFF. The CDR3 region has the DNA TGTGCCAGCAGTTACTCGAGGAGACAGTGGGGAACTGAAGCTTTCTTT.